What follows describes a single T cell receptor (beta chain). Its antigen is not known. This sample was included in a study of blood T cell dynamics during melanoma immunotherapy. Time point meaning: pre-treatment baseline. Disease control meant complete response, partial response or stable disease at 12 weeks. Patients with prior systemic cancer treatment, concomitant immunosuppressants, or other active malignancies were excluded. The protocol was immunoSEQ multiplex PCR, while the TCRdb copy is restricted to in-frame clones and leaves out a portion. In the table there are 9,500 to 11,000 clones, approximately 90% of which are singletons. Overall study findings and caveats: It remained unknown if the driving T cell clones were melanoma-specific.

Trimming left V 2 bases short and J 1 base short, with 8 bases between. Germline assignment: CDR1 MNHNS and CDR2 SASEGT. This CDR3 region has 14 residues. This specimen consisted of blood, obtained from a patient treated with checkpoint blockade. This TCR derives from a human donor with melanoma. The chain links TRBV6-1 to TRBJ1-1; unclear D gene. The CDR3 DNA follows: TGTGCCAGCAGTGAAAGGGCGGGGAACACTGAAGCTTTCTTT. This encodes CASSERAGNTEAFF.